This T cell receptor (beta chain) was found in a study of blood T cell repertoires in COVID-19 (dated by TCRdb to about 2020). A note on the overall study: Collaborator samples came from the United States, Italy and Spain and covered acute and convalescent phases of COVID-19. The material from the prospective study consisted of cDNA or gDNA derived from T cells, B-cell-depleted T cells, or PBMCs. Subjects who had been exposed to COVID-19, were actively infected with it, or had recovered from it provided the deeply sampled blood TCRbeta repertoires that made up the dataset. The repertoires were released in a freely available public database intended as a resource for research on the immune response to SARS-CoV-2. The samples were drawn from the first 160 participants of the ongoing ImmuneRACE study and from over 950 subjects provided by 6 global collaborators. A de-identified subject ID, COVID-19 status, age in years and sex were almost always included in the sample metadata. Where available, HLA class I and class II types were taken from metadata supplied by the sample provider and were not determined by assay-based typing. The investigation overall reported the following: The amount of clinical and demographic metadata varied by source and participant and was provided uncurated.

Comments on this clone: The clone's antigen remains unknown. No base-level quality is on record; no much larger clone is a single base apart.

TCRbeta CDR3 regions were amplified from genomic DNA by means of the immunoSEQ Assay, a bias-controlled multiplex PCR. The paper's processing steps were these. The number of nucleated cells in each sample was estimated by amplification of reference gene primers within the assay. To quantify the absolute abundance of each unique TCRbeta CDR3 rearrangement, sequence reads were collapsed and filtered. Productive Simpson clonality was computed per sample as the square root of Simpson's diversity index over productive rearrangements. In TCRdb, the immuneACCESS table is reduced to in-frame sequences with V and J assigned. These tables do not hold every clone; where another copy was compared, an unresolved V gene accounts for under half, and the others remain unexplained. V, J and clone size were drawn from that table, and D and trimming were deduced from the DNA. A total of around 470,000 clones appear in this sample, roughly 89% of them only once. Jointly, the top ten make up around 0.92% of the sample.

V is pared back by 6 bases and J by 7 bases, with 16 bases lying between the germline termini. The germline V gene sets CDR1 to SNHLY and CDR2 to FYNNEI. The CDR3 contains 13 residues, cysteine and phenylalanine counted. Of all the DNA, just the CDR3 is kept, 39 bases in frame from base 1. At one collaborating source in Seattle, patients were enrolled during active infection and were followed longitudinally through the course of disease. The collaborating institutions used their own protocols to collect whole blood in K2EDTA tubes. For TCRbeta analysis, collaborator samples were shipped as frozen whole blood, as isolated PBMCs, or as DNA extracted from either sample type.

The source material was peripheral blood. The receptor's source is a young man with COVID-19, enrolled during active disease. The rearranged segments are TRBV2 and TRBJ2-7; too little of a D gene remains to name it. The CDR3 in this case is CASRVQEWREQYF. In nucleotides, the sequence is TGTGCCAGCAGGGTACAAGAATGGCGGGAGCAGTACTTC. With the rest looked up from the reference TRBV2 and TRBJ2-7 genes rather than sequenced, the full variable domain is EPEVTQTPSHQVTQMGQEVILRCVPISNHLYFYWYRQILGQKVEFLVSFYNNEISEKSEIFDDQFSVERPDGSNFTLKIRSTKLEDSAMYFCASRVQEWREQYFGPGTRLTVT.